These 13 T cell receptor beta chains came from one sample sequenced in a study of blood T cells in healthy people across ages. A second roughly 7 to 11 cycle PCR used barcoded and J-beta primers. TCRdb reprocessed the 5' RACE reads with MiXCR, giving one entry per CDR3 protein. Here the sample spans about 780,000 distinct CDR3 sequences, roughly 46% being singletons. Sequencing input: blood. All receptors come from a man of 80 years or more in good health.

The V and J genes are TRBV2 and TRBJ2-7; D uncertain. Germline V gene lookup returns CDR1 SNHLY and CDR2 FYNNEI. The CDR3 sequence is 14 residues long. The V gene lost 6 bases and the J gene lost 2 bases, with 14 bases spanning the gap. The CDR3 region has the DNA TGTGCCAGCAGCCTGGACGCCGACACCTACGAGCAGTACTTC. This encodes CASSLDADTYEQYF.

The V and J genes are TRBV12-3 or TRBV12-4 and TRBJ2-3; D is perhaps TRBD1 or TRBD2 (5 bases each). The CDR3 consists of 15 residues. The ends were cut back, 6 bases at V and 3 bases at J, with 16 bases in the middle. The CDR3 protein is CASSSLGVGTDTQYF. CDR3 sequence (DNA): TGTGCCAGCAGCTCTTTGGGGGTGGGGACAGATACGCAGTATTTT.

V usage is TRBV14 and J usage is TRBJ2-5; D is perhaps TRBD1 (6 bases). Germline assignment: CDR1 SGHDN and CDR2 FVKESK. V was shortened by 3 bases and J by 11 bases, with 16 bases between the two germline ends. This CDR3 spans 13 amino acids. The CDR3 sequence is CASSHTGNNEQYF. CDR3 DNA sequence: TGTGCCAGCAGCCATACAGGGAACAATGAGCAGTACTTC.

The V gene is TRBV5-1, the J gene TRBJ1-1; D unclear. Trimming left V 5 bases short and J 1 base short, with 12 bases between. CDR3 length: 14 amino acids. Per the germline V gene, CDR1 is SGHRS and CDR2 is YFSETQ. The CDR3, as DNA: TGCGCCAGCAGGGAGCAGTCGGGGAACACTGAAGCTTTCTTT. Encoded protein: CASREQSGNTEAFF.

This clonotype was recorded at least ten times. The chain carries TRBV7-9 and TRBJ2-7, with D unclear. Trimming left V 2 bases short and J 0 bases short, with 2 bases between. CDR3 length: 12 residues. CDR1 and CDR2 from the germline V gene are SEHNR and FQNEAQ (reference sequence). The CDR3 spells CASSLSSYEQYF. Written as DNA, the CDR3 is TGTGCCAGCAGCTTAAGCTCCTACGAGCAGTACTTC. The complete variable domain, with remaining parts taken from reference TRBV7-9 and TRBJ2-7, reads DTGVSQNPRHKITKRGQNVTFRCDPISEHNRLYWYRQTLGQGPEFLTYFQNEAQLEKSRLLSDRFSAERPKGSFSTLEIQRTEQGDSAMYLCASSLSSYEQYFGPGTRLTVT.

In nucleotides, the CDR3 is TGCGCCAGCAGCCAAGATTGGGCAAAAAGGGCCCAGTACTTC. It translates to CASSQDWAKRAQYF. V usage is TRBV4-3 and J usage is TRBJ2-7; no definite D call. Germline values: CDR1 LGHNA, CDR2 YSLEER. The CDR3 is 14 residues long. Trimming pared 0 bases from V and 10 bases from J, leaving 16 bases between.

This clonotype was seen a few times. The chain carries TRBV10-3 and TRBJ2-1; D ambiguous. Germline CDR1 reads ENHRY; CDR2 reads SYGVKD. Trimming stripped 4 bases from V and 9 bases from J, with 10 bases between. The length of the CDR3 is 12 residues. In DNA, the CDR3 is TGTGCCATCAGTGCACTCACTGGTGAGCAGTTCTTC. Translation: CAISALTGEQFF.

CDR3 sequence reads: CSARDPGASGGYTF. The CDR3 DNA reads as TGCAGTGCTAGAGATCCAGGCGCGAGCGGGGGCTACACCTTC. The chain recombines TRBV20-1 with TRBJ1-2, with D uncertain. Germline CDR1 is DFQATT and CDR2 is SNEGSKA (reference sequence). The CDR3 has 14 amino acids. With 0 bases removed from V and 8 bases from J, the gap between germline ends came to 16 bases.

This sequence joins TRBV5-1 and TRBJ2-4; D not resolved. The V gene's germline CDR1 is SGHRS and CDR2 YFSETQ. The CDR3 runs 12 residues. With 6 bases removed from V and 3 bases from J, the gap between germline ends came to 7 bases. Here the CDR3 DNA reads TGCGCCAGCACCGGAGACAAAAACATTCAGTACTTC. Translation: CASTGDKNIQYF.

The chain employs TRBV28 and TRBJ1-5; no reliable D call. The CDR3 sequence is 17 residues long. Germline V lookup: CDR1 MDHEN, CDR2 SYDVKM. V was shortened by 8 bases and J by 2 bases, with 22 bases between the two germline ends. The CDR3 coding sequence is TGTGCCAGCTTCGGCCGCTCACGGGGAGGAGGCAATCAGCCCCAGCATTTT. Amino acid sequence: CASFGRSRGGGNQPQHF.

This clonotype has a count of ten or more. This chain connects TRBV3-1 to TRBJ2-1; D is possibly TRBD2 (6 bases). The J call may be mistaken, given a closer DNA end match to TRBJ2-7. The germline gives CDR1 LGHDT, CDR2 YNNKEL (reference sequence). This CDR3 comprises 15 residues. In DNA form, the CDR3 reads TGTGCCAGCAGCCACCTAGCGAGCTCCTACAATGAGCAGTACTTC. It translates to CASSHLASSYNEQYF.

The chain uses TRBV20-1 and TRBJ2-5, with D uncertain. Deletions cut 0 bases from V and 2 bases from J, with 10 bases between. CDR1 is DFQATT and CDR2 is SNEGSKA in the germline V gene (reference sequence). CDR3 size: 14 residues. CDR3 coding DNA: TGCAGTGCTAGAGATCCCCAGCCACAAGAGACCCAGTACTTC. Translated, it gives CSARDPQPQETQYF.

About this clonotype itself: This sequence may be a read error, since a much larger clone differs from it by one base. CDR3 sequence reads: CASSQEGDRRAYARYF. The CDR3 bases are TGTGCCAGCAGCCAAGAAGGGGACAGAAGAGCCTACGCGCGGTACTTC. The gene calls are TRBV4-2 and TRBJ2-7; TRBD1 aligns across 7 bases. CDR3 length: 16 residues. V was pared by 0 bases and J by 12 bases, with 17 bases of the junction left unmatched. Germline CDR1 LGHNA, CDR2 YNFKEQ.